A single sample gave rise to the 17 T cell receptor beta chains below, sequenced in a study of cytomegalovirus exposure and HLA in healthy donors. The table came from immunoSEQ multiplex PCR; TCRdb's copy has only in-frame clones and leaves some out. Found here are 150,000 to 200,000 clones, around nine tenths of them singletons; the top ten hold roughly 1.4%. Sequences were obtained from PBMCs. The receptors were sampled from a woman in her 30s in good health and CMV-seronegative.

The rearrangement links TRBV6-5 to TRBJ2-2; D perhaps matches TRBD1 (6 bases). CDR1 and CDR2 from the germline V gene are MNHEY and SVGAGI. The CDR3 covers 15 residues. V was clipped by 4 bases and J by 6 bases, with 15 bases between them. CDR3 loop: CASSFSPTGPGELFF. The CDR3 DNA sequence: TGTGCCAGCAGTTTTTCACCCACAGGGCCCGGGGAGCTGTTTTTT.

The chain has TRBV7-8 and TRBJ1-2, with 11 bases lining up with TRBD1. The CDR3 is 15 amino acids. Trimming at V came to 5 bases and at J to 8 bases, leaving 10 bases not matched to a gene. Germline V gene data show CDR1 as SGHVS and CDR2 as FQNEAQ. The CDR3 DNA sequence: TGTGCCAGCAGCCCCGGACAGGGGGCGTCTAAGGGCTACACCTTC. It codes for CASSPGQGASKGYTF. Complete variable domain (other parts from reference TRBV7-8 and TRBJ1-2): GAGVSQSPRYKVAKRGQDVALRCDPISGHVSLFWYQQALGQGPEFLTYFQNEAQLDKSGLPSDRFFAERPEGSVSTLKIQRTQQEDSAVYLCASSPGQGASKGYTFGSGTRLTVV.

V gene TRBV5-6 combines with J gene TRBJ2-1, with unresolved D. Germline loops: CDR1 SGHDT, CDR2 YYEEEE. The CDR3 has 14 residues. V lost 4 bases, J lost 7 bases, and 15 bases lay in between. CDR3 region: CASSPASVWNEQFF. CDR3 in DNA: TGTGCCAGCAGCCCAGCGTCTGTTTGGAATGAGCAGTTCTTC.

The chain links TRBV10-3 to TRBJ2-1; TRBD2 matches 8 bases. Germline CDR1 reads ENHRY; CDR2 reads SYGVKD. V shed 0 bases and J 7 bases; nucleotides not matched to a gene: 8. The CDR3 contains 16 residues. The CDR3 coding sequence is TGTGCCATCAGTGAGTCCGGGACTAGTGGTGGGAATGAGCAGTTCTTC. This gives the protein CAISESGTSGGNEQFF.

The V call is TRBV5-6, the J call TRBJ2-7, with D uncertain. The germline V gene has CDR1 SGHDT and CDR2 YYEEEE. The CDR3 contains 13 residues. V was clipped by 2 bases and J by 2 bases, with 8 bases between them. The CDR3 region has the DNA TGTGCCAGCAGCTTCACTGCCCCCTACGAGCAGTACTTC. It encodes CASSFTAPYEQYF.

The rearrangement uses TRBV11-1 and TRBJ1-5; TRBD1 is a possible D gene (6 bases). The germline gives CDR1 SGHAT, CDR2 FQDESV (reference sequence). Trimming pared 5 bases from V and 7 bases from J, leaving 12 bases between. CDR3 length equals 13 residues. The CDR3 nucleotides are TGTGCCAGCAGCGTTGGGGGGGGCCAGCCCCAGCATTTT. Protein sequence: CASSVGGGQPQHF.

This chain joins TRBV5-1 and TRBJ1-6; 8 nucleotides agree with TRBD1. The J segment lost 9 bases and the V segment lost 4 bases, leaving 12 bases of the junction unmatched. The CDR3 covers 16 residues. Germline V CDR1 and CDR2: SGHRS, YFSETQ. Written as DNA, the CDR3 is TGCGCCAGCAGCGCAGGACGACAGGGGCGCTTTTCACCCCTCCACTTT. Its protein product is CASSAGRQGRFSPLHF. Based on the CDR3 plus reference TRBV5-1 and TRBJ1-6, the full variable domain is KAGVTQTPRYLIKTRGQQVTLSCSPISGHRSVSWYQQTPGQGLQFLFEYFSETQRNKGNFPGRFSGRQFSNSRSEMNVSTLELGDSALYLCASSAGRQGRFSPLHFGNGTRLTVT.

The chain uses TRBV5-1 and TRBJ2-2; 10 bases align to TRBD1. From germline, CDR1 is SGHRS and CDR2 YFSETQ. This CDR3 is 19 amino acids long. V lost 0 bases to trimming and J lost 1 base; unmatched junction nucleotides: 9. The CDR3 region has the DNA TGCGCCAGCAGCTTGGACGTGACAGGGGGCGGTGGGAACACCGGGGAGCTGTTTTTT. This codes for CASSLDVTGGGGNTGELFF.

This chain joins TRBV7-9 and TRBJ2-3; TRBD2 might be the D (6 bases). Trimming stripped 0 bases from V and 3 bases from J, with 10 bases between. Germline assignment: CDR1 SEHNR and CDR2 FQNEAQ (reference sequence). The CDR3 covers 15 residues. CDR3 region: CASSLARLATDTQYF. CDR3 nucleotides: TGTGCCAGCAGCTTAGCGCGGCTAGCGACAGATACGCAGTATTTT.

The chain couples TRBV5-1 to TRBJ1-1, with D possibly matching TRBD1 (6 bases). With 5 bases removed from V and 0 bases from J, the gap between germline ends came to 14 bases. Germline CDR1 and CDR2: SGHRS and YFSETQ. The length of the CDR3 is 15 residues. The CDR3 DNA follows: TGCGCCAGCAGTCGACAGGACCAACTGAACACTGAAGCTTTCTTT. This encodes CASSRQDQLNTEAFF.

The rearrangement uses TRBV19 and TRBJ2-5; 8 nucleotides align to TRBD1. V shed 6 bases, J shed 1 base, and the junction held 1 base outside the gene matches. Germline CDR1 is LNHDA and CDR2 is SQIVND (reference sequence). There are 13 residues in the CDR3. The CDR3 nucleotides read TGTGCCAGTAGCGGACAGGGCCAAGAGACCCAGTACTTC. It codes for CASSGQGQETQYF.

The table lists this clone with a few counts. The rearrangement links TRBV10-1 to TRBJ1-1; D may be TRBD1 (5 bases). Germline assignment: CDR1 WNHNN and CDR2 SYGVQD (reference sequence). The CDR3 consists of 13 residues. The ends were cut back, 6 bases at V and 1 base at J, with 9 bases in the middle. CDR3 bases: TGCGCCAGCAGCTATGACAGGAACACTGAAGCTTTCTTT. Encoded protein: CASSYDRNTEAFF.

The rearrangement uses TRBV7-6 and TRBJ2-7; 14 bases fit TRBD2. CDR3 length: 17 amino acids. Germline-derived CDR1 and CDR2 are SGHVS and FNYEAQ. Trimming at V came to 6 bases and at J to 2 bases, leaving 9 bases not matched to a gene. In DNA, the CDR3 is TGTGCCAGCAGTGCGCGACTAGCGGGGGGGCGGCCCTACGAGCAGTACTTC. Its protein product is CASSARLAGGRPYEQYF.

This clone was observed once. The J gene is TRBJ2-5, the V gene TRBV18, with 8 bases aligning to TRBD2. V gave up 2 bases and J gave up 1 base; unmatched junction bases: 6. In germline, CDR1 is KGHSH, CDR2 LQKENI. CDR3 length: 16 amino acids. CDR3 residues: CASSPRVAGPQETQYF. CDR3 coding DNA: TGTGCCAGCTCACCAAGGGTAGCGGGGCCCCAAGAGACCCAGTACTTC.

The rearrangement joins TRBV6-6 to TRBJ2-7; D is ambiguous. The length of the CDR3 is 13 residues. Trimming shortened V by 0 bases and J by 3 bases, and 6 bases separated the two germline ends. From germline, CDR1 is MNHNY and CDR2 SVGAGI (reference sequence). The CDR3 nucleotides read TGTGCCAGCAGTTACTCGTATAGCTACGAGCAGTACTTC. This codes for CASSYSYSYEQYF.

The chain recombines TRBV7-9 with TRBJ1-1, with D possibly matching TRBD1 (5 bases). Germline values: CDR1 SEHNR, CDR2 FQNEAQ (reference sequence). The CDR3 totals 14 residues. The V gene lost 5 bases and the J gene lost 4 bases, with 14 bases spanning the gap. The CDR3 loop reads CASSRGAVGTEAFF. As DNA, the CDR3 is TGTGCCAGCAGCCGCGGGGCGGTGGGCACTGAAGCTTTCTTT.

This clone was picked up one time. The J gene is TRBJ2-3, the V gene TRBV19; perhaps TRBD2 as D (6 bases). Germline CDR1 and CDR2: LNHDA and SQIVND (reference sequence). The V and J ends lost 8 bases and 5 bases respectively, with 14 bases between them. There are 13 residues in the CDR3. CDR3 in DNA: TGTGCCAGTCAGATGGCCGGGGGAGATACGCAGTATTTT. Translating gives CASQMAGGDTQYF.